A selection of T cell receptor beta chains follows, all from one sample in a study of cytomegalovirus exposure and HLA in healthy donors. Assay used: immunoSEQ multiplex PCR; TCRdb lists only in-frame clones, some missing. This sample has some 190,000 clones, with roughly 9.5% found just once. The sequencing input was PBMCs. All receptors derive from a woman younger than 45 in good health and CMV-seropositive. Each CDR3 is given with its conserved first and last residue. The D gene is left open where the match is weak. A clone size is listed for some rows: how often the clone was seen (once, few, many), or a class if it is expanded.

d_call,j_call,v_call,clone_size,cdr3_length,cdr3_aa,cdr3_nt
-,TRBJ2-4,TRBV6-1,-,14,CASSGAVERDIQYF,TGTGCCAGCAGTGGGGCGGTGGAGAGGGACATTCAGTACTTC
-,TRBJ2-3,TRBV5-4,few,17,CASSLKRLTSSTDTQYF,TGTGCCAGCAGCTTGAAGAGGTTAACTTCTAGCACAGATACGCAGTATTTT
-,TRBJ2-1,TRBV9,few,12,CASSVAYNEQFF,TGTGCCAGCAGCGTAGCGTACAATGAGCAGTTCTTC
-,TRBJ1-1,TRBV5-1,-,14,CASSLGGAVTEAFF,TGCGCCAGCAGCTTGGGTGGTGCGGTTACTGAAGCTTTCTTT
-,TRBJ2-2,TRBV30,-,14,CAWSNGGPTGELFF,TGTGCCTGGAGTAACGGGGGGCCCACCGGGGAGCTGTTTTTT
TRBD1,TRBJ2-3,TRBV6-1,-,16,CASSEVQGARPDTQYF,TGTGCCAGCAGTGAAGTGCAGGGGGCCCGCCCGGATACGCAGTATTTT
TRBD1,TRBJ1-2,TRBV10-2,few,14,CASSEYGTGDGYTF,TGCGCCAGCAGTGAATACGGGACAGGGGATGGCTACACCTTC
-,TRBJ1-2,TRBV7-9,few,15,CASSLGEGRPYGYTF,TGTGCCAGCAGCTTAGGGGAGGGTCGGCCCTATGGCTACACCTTC
-,TRBJ1-4,TRBV6-5,-,14,CASSYWGRNEKLFF,TGTGCCAGCAGTTACTGGGGCAGGAATGAAAAACTGTTTTTT
TRBD1,TRBJ1-2,TRBV6-6,few,13,CASTRDRVEGYTF,TGTGCCAGCACAAGGGACAGGGTAGAAGGCTACACCTTC
-,TRBJ2-3,TRBV7-2,-,14,CASSRRLDTDTQYF,TGTGCCAGCAGCCGACGACTGGACACAGATACGCAGTATTTT
-,TRBJ2-7,TRBV7-2,few,15,CASSLGAGIAYEQYF,TGTGCCAGCAGCTTAGGGGCAGGGATAGCCTACGAGCAGTACTTC
TRBD2,TRBJ2-5,TRBV10-3,-,14,CAVGTSGRRETQYF,TGTGCCGTCGGGACTAGCGGGAGGCGGGAGACCCAGTACTTC
TRBD1,TRBJ1-1,TRBV29-1,-,13,CSVGGQGITEAFF,TGCAGCGTGGGTGGACAGGGCATTACTGAAGCTTTCTTT
-,TRBJ2-2,TRBV4-1,-,13,CASSQDIRGELFF,TGCGCCAGCAGCCAAGATATCCGGGGGGAGCTGTTTTTT
-,TRBJ2-6,TRBV30,few,14,CAWDMSSGANVLTF,TGTGCCTGGGACATGTCCTCTGGGGCCAACGTCCTGACTTTC